These 23 T cell receptor beta chains were all obtained from the same sample, sequenced in a study of T cells in Graves' hyperthyroidism and ophthalmopathy. There were TCR beta CDR3 regions amplified from RNA transcripts. The HTBI primer set served for first-round RT-PCR of the TCR CDR3. Via MiXCR, TCRdb re-called the multiplex PCR reads, giving one row per CDR3 protein. The repertoire holds 550,000 to 800,000 distinct CDR3 sequences, with around 15% as singletons. The sequenced sample was blood. The receptors were sampled from a man aged 50 to 60 with Graves' hyperthyroidism.

The chain uses TRBV20-1 and TRBJ1-4; D is unclear. Per germline, CDR1 DFQATT and CDR2 SNEGSKA (reference sequence). V shed 3 bases and J shed 6 bases, with 11 bases lying between them. The CDR3 runs 13 residues. CDR3 region: CSASAGNDEKLFF. The CDR3 DNA reads as TGCAGTGCTAGTGCGGGGAACGATGAAAAACTGTTTTTT.

This clonotype was picked up a small number of times. The gene calls are TRBV9 and TRBJ2-2; possibly TRBD2 for D (5 bases). The CDR3 is 14 amino acids. V lost 0 bases and J lost 7, with 10 bases in between. Germline V gene data show CDR1 as SGDLS and CDR2 as YYNGEE. This chain's CDR3 is CASSVEVANGELFF. The CDR3 DNA reads TGTGCCAGCAGCGTAGAGGTAGCGAACGGGGAGCTGTTTTTT.

This clonotype was recorded many times. The V call is TRBV30, the J call TRBJ1-5; tentatively, D is TRBD1 (6 bases). V shed 0 bases and J shed 4 bases, with 10 bases lying between them. Germline V CDR1 and CDR2: GTSNPN, SVGIG (reference sequence). The CDR3 totals 14 residues. CDR3 in DNA: TGTGCCTGGAGTGTGGGGGCCTCAAATCAGCCCCAGCATTTT. This encodes CAWSVGASNQPQHF.

This clonotype was detected many times. In nucleotides, the CDR3 is TGCAGTGCTTTAGTACCGGGACTAGCGGGAGGTTACAATGAGCAGTTCTTC. Encoded protein: CSALVPGLAGGYNEQFF. V is TRBV20-1 and J is TRBJ2-1, with 15 bases that match TRBD2. This CDR3 comprises 17 residues. CDR1 is DFQATT, CDR2 SNEGSKA, per germline (reference sequence). Unmatched junction bases numbered 9, after V lost 5 bases and J lost 4 bases.

This clonotype appeared many times. V gene TRBV6-6 combines with J gene TRBJ1-6; no clear D. The CDR3 runs 15 residues. Germline CDR1 MNHNY, CDR2 SVGAGI (reference sequence). Trimming stripped 0 bases from V and 8 bases from J, with 11 bases between. This CDR3 reads CASSYSILGDSPLHF. Here the CDR3 DNA reads TGTGCCAGCAGTTACTCGATCCTTGGAGATTCACCCCTCCACTTT.

In its sample, this clonotype was seen a few times. The chain joins TRBV19 to TRBJ1-3; D unclear. The CDR3 covers 14 residues. V lost 5 bases, J lost 2 bases, and 10 bases lay in between. Germline CDR1 LNHDA, CDR2 SQIVND (reference sequence). CDR3 in amino acids: CASSPQATGNTIYF. CDR3 nucleotides: TGTGCCAGTAGTCCCCAGGCTACTGGAAACACCATATATTTT.

The table lists this clonotype with a few counts. The V call is TRBV6-2 or TRBV6-3, the J call TRBJ1-1; maybe TRBD1 (5 bases). From germline, CDR1 is MNHEY and CDR2 SVGEGT. The CDR3 consists of 16 residues. Trimming removed 4 bases at V and 1 base at J, with 16 bases between. The CDR3 DNA reads as TGTGCCAGCAGTTCAACGACAGACGAGTGGAACACTGAAGCTTTCTTT. It encodes CASSSTTDEWNTEAFF.

V is TRBV9 and J is TRBJ2-3; D might be TRBD1 or TRBD2, each matching 5 bases. Germline V gene lookup returns CDR1 SGDLS and CDR2 YYNGEE. Trimming pared 3 bases from V and 5 bases from J, leaving 13 bases between. The CDR3 runs to 14 residues. CDR3 sequence: CASSGGPAIDTQYF. The CDR3 region has the DNA TGTGCCAGCAGCGGGGGACCTGCGATAGATACGCAGTATTTT.

This clonotype was counted many times. The chain carries TRBV12-3 or TRBV12-4 and TRBJ1-5; D is perhaps TRBD1 (6 bases). This CDR3 contains 16 residues. Trimming shortened V by 6 bases and J by 2 bases, and 17 bases separated the two germline ends. The CDR3 nucleotides are TGTGCCAGCAGCCGATTACAGGGCCGTGGCAATCAGCCCCAGCATTTT. Translation: CASSRLQGRGNQPQHF.

This clonotype was detected ten times or more. This chain joins TRBV28 and TRBJ2-7, with D perhaps TRBD2 (6 bases). Looked up from germline, CDR1 is MDHEN and CDR2 is SYDVKM. V was trimmed by 6 bases and J by 5 bases, leaving 14 bases between them. The CDR3 consists of 13 residues. The CDR3 region has the DNA TGTGCCAGCAGGCACCCCTGGGGGGACGAGCAGTACTTC. Translation gives CASRHPWGDEQYF.

This clonotype was observed at least ten times. V is TRBV2 and J is TRBJ2-7; D remains ambiguous. Germline CDR1 and CDR2: SNHLY and FYNNEI. Trimming removed 7 bases at V and 2 bases at J, with 3 bases between. The CDR3 consists of 10 residues. The CDR3 reads CASTPYEQYF. The CDR3 DNA reads TGTGCCAGCACCCCCTACGAGCAGTACTTC.

Ten or more counts support this clonotype. This rearrangement joins TRBV12-3 or TRBV12-4 to TRBJ2-6; TRBD2 matches 9 bases. The CDR3 runs 20 residues. V lost 7 bases, J lost 1 base, and 17 bases stayed unmatched. Written as DNA, the CDR3 is TGTGCCAGCACGACGACCGGGCGGGGGGGAGGATTTTCTGGGGCCAACGTCCTGACTTTC. This translates into CASTTTGRGGGFSGANVLTF.

This clonotype was observed at least ten times. This chain uses TRBV6-1 with TRBJ1-1; maybe TRBD1 (5 bases). The germline V gene encodes CDR1 MNHNS and CDR2 SASEGT. Deletions cut 1 base from V and 3 bases from J, with 9 bases between. The CDR3 is made up of 14 amino acids. The CDR3 coding sequence is TGTGCCAGCAGTGAAGTCGGGGGAGACACTGAAGCTTTCTTT. Encoded protein: CASSEVGGDTEAFF.

About this clonotype: Germline is not matched at one junction end, which may reflect a read error. This chain joins TRBV11-1 and TRBJ2-3, with a weak D call TRBD2 (6 bases). The CDR3 is made up of 16 amino acids. Germline values: CDR1 SGHAT, CDR2 FQDESV (reference sequence). CDR3 DNA: TGCGCCAGCAGCCAAGTCTTCGGGAGAGGCGCAGATACGCAGTATTTT. Its translation is CASSQVFGRGADTQYF.

This clonotype was seen ten or more times. CDR3 residues: CASSWGQGDEQFF. CDR3 nucleotides: TGTGCCAGCAGTTGGGGACAGGGGGATGAGCAGTTCTTC. V and J are TRBV27 and TRBJ2-1; TRBD1 aligns across 11 bases. This CDR3 spans 13 amino acids. After removal of 4 bases from V and 8 bases from J, the junction contained 1 base not matched to a gene. Germline CDR1 MNHEY, CDR2 SMNVEV (reference sequence).

The sample holds many counts of this clonotype. The chain couples TRBV12-3 or TRBV12-4 to TRBJ1-1; 8 bases map to TRBD1. The CDR3 has 15 amino acids. J gave up 4 bases and V 6 bases, and 10 bases lay outside the gene matches. CDR3 coding DNA: TGTGCCAGCAGATCGACAGGGGTAAGAATCACTGAAGCTTTCTTT. Amino acids: CASRSTGVRITEAFF.

This clonotype occurred many times. The rearrangement links TRBV7-2 to TRBJ1-4; 9 bases are shared with TRBD1. CDR3 length: 14 residues. Germline V gene data show CDR1 as SGHTA and CDR2 as FQGNSA. The J segment lost 10 bases and the V segment lost 5 bases, leaving 8 bases of the junction unmatched. The CDR3, as DNA: TGTGCCAGCAGCAGTGACAGGGGGGCCGGAAAACTGTTTTTT. Its protein is CASSSDRGAGKLFF.

This chain links TRBV5-6 with TRBJ2-1; D is perhaps TRBD2 (5 bases). V shed 3 bases and J shed 3 bases, with 13 bases lying between them. CDR1 and CDR2 (germline): SGHDT, YYEEEE. This CDR3 contains 15 residues. Written as DNA, the CDR3 is TGTGCCAGCAGCTCTAACCCCGGGGACTACAATGAGCAGTTCTTC. Encoded protein: CASSSNPGDYNEQFF.

The chain uses TRBV5-6 and TRBJ2-2, with TRBD1 matching 9 bases. This CDR3 is 16 amino acids long. The junction had 8 bases not matched to a gene; V was cut back by 2 bases and J by 6 bases. CDR1 and CDR2 (germline): SGHDT, YYEEEE. CDR3 loop: CASSFLGTGMSGELFF. CDR3 DNA sequence: TGTGCCAGCAGCTTCCTCGGGACAGGGATGTCCGGGGAGCTGTTTTTT.

The CDR3 sequence is CASSLWPSGTGELFF. DNA of the CDR3: TGTGCCAGCAGCCTTTGGCCTAGCGGGACCGGGGAGCTGTTTTTT. The rearrangement links TRBV3-1 to TRBJ2-2; 8 bases are a match to TRBD2. The CDR3 sequence is 15 residues long. Germline lookup yields CDR1 LGHDT and CDR2 YNNKEL (reference sequence). V was clipped by 4 bases and J by 5 bases; unmatched bases: 6.

This clonotype turned up a few times. A much larger clone lies one base from this, so it may be a read error. This sequence joins TRBV10-3 and TRBJ2-7; TRBD2 is a possible D gene (5 bases). The CDR3 is 16 amino acids. Germline CDR1 is ENHRY and CDR2 is SYGVKD. This CDR3 is CAISEYGPGLRYGQYF. The CDR3 DNA reads TGTGCCATCAGTGAATATGGACCGGGGTTGCGGTACGGGCAGTACTTC.

The gene calls are TRBV12-3 or TRBV12-4 and TRBJ2-7; D is ambiguous. V lost 4 bases and J lost 2, with 6 bases in between. This CDR3 is 12 amino acids long. CDR3 sequence (DNA): TGTGCCAGCAGTTATACGACCTACGAGCAGTACTTC. Translating it yields CASSYTTYEQYF.

Concerning this clonotype: Because the CDR3 is missing its conserved closing phenylalanine or tryptophan, this is likely a read error. This chain connects TRBV2 to TRBJ2-7; D is possibly TRBD2 (5 bases). This CDR3 is 15 amino acids long. Trimming pared 3 bases from V and 0 bases from J, leaving 12 bases between. CDR1 SNHLY and CDR2 FYNNEI come from the germline V gene. In DNA, the CDR3 is TGTGCCAGCAGTGACCTAGCCCTCACCTCCTACGAGCAGTACCTC. Amino acid sequence: CASSDLALTSYEQYL.